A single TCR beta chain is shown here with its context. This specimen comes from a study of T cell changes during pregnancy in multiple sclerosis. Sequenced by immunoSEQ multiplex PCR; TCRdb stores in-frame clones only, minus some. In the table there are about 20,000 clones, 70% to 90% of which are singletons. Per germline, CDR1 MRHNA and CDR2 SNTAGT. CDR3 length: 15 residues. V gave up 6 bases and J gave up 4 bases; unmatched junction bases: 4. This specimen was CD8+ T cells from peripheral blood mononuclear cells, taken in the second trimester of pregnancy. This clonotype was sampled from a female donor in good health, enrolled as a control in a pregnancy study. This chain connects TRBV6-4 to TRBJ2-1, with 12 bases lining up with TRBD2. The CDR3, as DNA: TGTGCCAGCAGCGTGACTAGCGGGAGTTACAATGAGCAGTTCTTC. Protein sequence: CASSVTSGSYNEQFF.